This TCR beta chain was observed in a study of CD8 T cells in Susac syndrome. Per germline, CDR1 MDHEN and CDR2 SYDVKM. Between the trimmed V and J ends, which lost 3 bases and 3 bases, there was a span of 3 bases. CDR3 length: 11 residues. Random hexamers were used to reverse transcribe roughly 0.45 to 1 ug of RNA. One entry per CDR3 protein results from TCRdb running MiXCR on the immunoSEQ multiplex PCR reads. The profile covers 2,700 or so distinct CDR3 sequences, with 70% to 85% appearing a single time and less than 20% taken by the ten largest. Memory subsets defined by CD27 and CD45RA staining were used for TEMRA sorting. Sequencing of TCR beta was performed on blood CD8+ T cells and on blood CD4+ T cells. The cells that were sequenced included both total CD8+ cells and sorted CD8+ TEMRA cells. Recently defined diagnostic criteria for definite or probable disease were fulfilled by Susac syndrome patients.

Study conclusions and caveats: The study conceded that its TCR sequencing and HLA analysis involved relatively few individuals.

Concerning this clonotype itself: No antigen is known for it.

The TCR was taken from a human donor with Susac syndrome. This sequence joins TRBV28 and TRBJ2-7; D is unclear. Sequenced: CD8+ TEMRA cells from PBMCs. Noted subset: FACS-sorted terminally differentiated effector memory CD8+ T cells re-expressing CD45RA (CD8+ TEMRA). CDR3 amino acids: CASSFFYEQYF. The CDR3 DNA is TGTGCCAGCAGTTTTTTCTACGAGCAGTACTTC.